These 29 T cell receptor beta chains originate from one sample sequenced in a study of shared clonotypes between healthy human individuals. CD45RO-negative cells were positively selected for CCR7, leaving out terminally differentiated effector memory CD45RA+ cells. Assay used: immunoSEQ multiplex PCR; TCRdb lists only in-frame clones, some missing. The sample contains over 800,000 clones, 80% to 95% of which appear only once. Specimen: naive CD8+ T cells sorted from blood. The receptors originated from a young man in good health.

The chain carries TRBV12-2 and TRBJ2-3; no check of the table's D call, TRBD1, against the DNA was made. TRBV12-2 is a pseudogene locus. The CDR3 length is 14 residues. The CDR3 DNA is TGTGCAAGTCGCTTAACAGGGGCGCGAGATACGCAGTATTTT. The encoded protein is CASRLTGARDTQYF.

This chain links TRBV6-1 with TRBJ1-5, with unresolved D. Per the germline V gene, CDR1 is MNHNS and CDR2 is SASEGT. The V gene lost 6 bases and the J gene lost 8 bases, with 8 bases spanning the gap. The CDR3 has 11 amino acids. CDR3 DNA sequence: TGTGCCAGCAGCCCTCAAAAGCCCCAGCATTTT. Its translation is CASSPQKPQHF.

As DNA, the CDR3 is TGTGCCAGCAGCTATACAGGGGGCGGCTACGAGCAGTACTTC. Protein sequence: CASSYTGGGYEQYF. The chain couples TRBV27 to TRBJ2-7; 9 positions match TRBD1. Unmatched junction bases numbered 6, after V lost 6 bases and J lost 3 bases. This CDR3 spans 14 amino acids. Germline V CDR1 and CDR2: MNHEY, SMNVEV (reference sequence).

The chain links TRBV7-9 to TRBJ2-7; D perhaps matches TRBD2 (5 bases). The germline V gene has CDR1 SEHNR and CDR2 FQNEAQ (reference sequence). This CDR3 is 13 amino acids long. The V and J ends lost 5 bases and 3 bases respectively, with 11 bases between them. The CDR3 DNA reads as TGTGCCAGCAGCCCTGTGAGGGTCTACGAGCAGTACTTC. Protein: CASSPVRVYEQYF.

The V call is TRBV7-9, the J call TRBJ2-1, with D unclear. Germline-derived CDR1 and CDR2 are SEHNR and FQNEAQ (reference sequence). CDR3 length: 15 residues. V lost 2 bases and J 0 bases, leaving 8 bases between the germline ends. The CDR3 reads CASSLIPSSYNEQFF. CDR3 DNA sequence: TGTGCCAGCAGCTTAATCCCGAGCTCCTACAATGAGCAGTTCTTC.

V is TRBV19 and J is TRBJ2-1, with TRBD2 identical over 9 bases. CDR3 length: 16 residues. Germline CDR1 is LNHDA and CDR2 is SQIVND (reference sequence). With 6 bases clipped from V and 1 base from J, the junction kept 7 bases outside the gene matches. In DNA, the CDR3 is TGTGCCAGTAGACCCGTAGCGGGAGAGTCCTACAATGAGCAGTTCTTC. Encoded protein: CASRPVAGESYNEQFF.

Points on this clone: The sample carries other DNA sequences with the same CDR3. The CDR3 loop reads CASSLSTGGTDTQYF. CDR3 DNA: TGTGCCAGCAGTTTATCGACAGGGGGCACAGATACGCAGTATTTT. The rearrangement joins TRBV27 to TRBJ2-3; 8 nucleotides agree with TRBD1. Germline-derived CDR1 and CDR2 are MNHEY and SMNVEV (reference sequence). J gave up 1 base and V 0 bases, and 0 bases lay outside the gene matches. The CDR3 sequence is 15 residues long.

J is TRBJ2-1 and V is TRBV7-8; 10 positions agree with TRBD2. Germline assignment: CDR1 SGHVS and CDR2 FQNEAQ. The junction had 8 bases not matched to a gene; V was cut back by 2 bases and J by 7 bases. This CDR3 spans 16 amino acids. As DNA, the CDR3 is TGTGCCAGCAGCTTAATCGCTAGCGGGAGCCCGAATGAGCAGTTCTTC. Its protein is CASSLIASGSPNEQFF.

The rearrangement uses TRBV2 and TRBJ2-2; no definite D call. The CDR3 is 13 amino acids. CDR1 is SNHLY, CDR2 FYNNEI, per germline. V was pared by 3 bases and J by 9 bases, with 11 bases between. DNA for the CDR3: TGTGCCAGCAGTGATTTCGGGTTTTGGGAGCTGTTTTTT. Translating it yields CASSDFGFWELFF.

The V call is TRBV5-4, the J call TRBJ2-7; D assignment may be TRBD1 or TRBD2 (6 bases each). Germline CDR1 SGHNT, CDR2 YYREEE (reference sequence). The V gene lost 4 bases and the J gene lost 6 bases, with 14 bases spanning the gap. This CDR3 region has 13 residues. The CDR3 nucleotides read TGTGCCAGCAGCACTAGGGGGGCTGGCGAGCAGTACTTC. This gives the protein CASSTRGAGEQYF.

J is TRBJ2-7 and V is TRBV2, with D perhaps matching TRBD2 (5 bases). The CDR3 length is 12 residues. Germline CDR1 and CDR2: SNHLY and FYNNEI. Trimming stripped 2 bases from V and 6 bases from J, with 8 bases between. The CDR3 DNA sequence: TGTGCCAGCAGTGAATCGGGGTTCGAGCAGTACTTC. It codes for CASSESGFEQYF.

The CDR3 sequence is CASTHYLQETQYF. As DNA, the CDR3 is TGTGCCAGCACCCACTACCTCCAAGAGACCCAGTACTTC. This sequence joins TRBV7-9 and TRBJ2-5; D unresolved. The V and J ends lost 7 bases and 1 base respectively, with 10 bases between them. The CDR3 is 13 residues long. Germline V lookup: CDR1 SEHNR, CDR2 FQNEAQ (reference sequence).

The genes are TRBV9 and TRBJ2-7; TRBD1 matches 11 bases. The germline V gene has CDR1 SGDLS and CDR2 YYNGEE. The CDR3 is 14 residues long. Losses at the gene ends were 4 bases for V and 6 bases for J; bases not matched to a gene: 6. CDR3: CASSLRGTGGEQYF. The DNA of the CDR3 is TGTGCCAGCAGCCTTCGCGGGACAGGGGGCGAGCAGTACTTC.

The chain combines TRBV27 with TRBJ2-7; 10 bases fit TRBD1. V lost 3 bases, J lost 4 bases, and 6 bases stayed unmatched. Germline V gene data show CDR1 as MNHEY and CDR2 as SMNVEV (reference sequence). The CDR3 is 15 residues long. This CDR3 reads CASSFVTGGIYEQYF. In DNA, the CDR3 is TGTGCCAGCAGTTTCGTGACAGGGGGCATATACGAGCAGTACTTC.

The chain is built from TRBV4-2 and TRBJ2-7; 8 positions agree with TRBD2. The CDR3 is 14 amino acids. Germline V lookup: CDR1 LGHNA, CDR2 YNFKEQ. With 4 bases clipped from V and 4 bases from J, the junction kept 6 bases outside the gene matches. The CDR3 sequence is CASSLGLDSYEQYF. In DNA form, the CDR3 reads TGTGCCAGCAGCCTGGGACTAGACTCTTACGAGCAGTACTTC.

This sequence joins TRBV7-9 and TRBJ2-7; unclear D gene. The CDR3 totals 13 residues. The germline V gene encodes CDR1 SEHNR and CDR2 FQNEAQ (reference sequence). Trimming shortened V by 1 base and J by 7 bases, and 11 bases separated the two germline ends. This CDR3 reads CASSLVGEPEQYF. Here the CDR3 DNA reads TGTGCCAGCAGCTTAGTGGGCGAACCTGAGCAGTACTTC.

This chain links TRBV4-1 with TRBJ2-7; D tentatively fits TRBD1 or TRBD2 (5 bases each). This CDR3 has 15 amino acids. Germline V lookup: CDR1 MGHRA, CDR2 YSYEKL. The V end was cut by 1 base, the J end by 3 bases, with 13 bases between. CDR3 region: CASSQVWGPNYEQYF. In DNA form, the CDR3 reads TGCGCCAGCAGCCAAGTATGGGGACCCAACTACGAGCAGTACTTC.

The chain uses TRBV7-9 and TRBJ2-1; D is perhaps TRBD1 (5 bases). This CDR3 region has 16 residues. From germline, CDR1 is SEHNR and CDR2 FQNEAQ (reference sequence). Trimming removed 0 bases at V and 7 bases at J, with 16 bases between. CDR3 DNA sequence: TGTGCCAGCAGCTTAGCGGTACAGGCCAGCGTGAATGAGCAGTTCTTC. It is translated as CASSLAVQASVNEQFF.

Only one count was recorded for this clone. The gene calls are TRBV19 and TRBJ1-1; 7 bases align to TRBD1. Germline CDR1 reads LNHDA; CDR2 reads SQIVND (reference sequence). J gave up 4 bases and V 0 bases, and 5 bases lay outside the gene matches. This CDR3 is 15 amino acids long. CDR3: CASSIDPGGGTEAFF. Written as DNA, the CDR3 is TGTGCCAGTAGTATAGATCCAGGGGGAGGCACTGAAGCTTTCTTT.

The J gene is TRBJ2-4, the V gene TRBV5-6, with 10 bases aligning to TRBD1. The germline V gene encodes CDR1 SGHDT and CDR2 YYEEEE. CDR3 size: 16 residues. V gave up 5 bases and J gave up 5 bases; unmatched junction bases: 10. The CDR3 coding sequence is TGTGCCAGCAGTTGGCGGGACAGGGGTCTCCAAAACATTCAGTACTTC. This encodes CASSWRDRGLQNIQYF. Full variable domain (missing parts from reference TRBV5-6 and TRBJ2-4): DAGVTQSPTHLIKTRGQQVTLRCSPKSGHDTVSWYQQALGQGPQFIFQYYEEEERQRGNFPDRFSGHQFPNYSSELNVNALLLGDSALYLCASSWRDRGLQNIQYFGAGTRLSVL.

The sample holds one count of this clone. This chain uses TRBV9 with TRBJ2-5; the match to TRBD2 covers 12 bases. The length of the CDR3 is 15 residues. CDR1 and CDR2 from the germline V gene are SGDLS and YYNGEE. J lost 0 bases, V lost 6 bases, and 3 bases had no gene match. This chain's CDR3 is CASTGLAGYQETQYF. The CDR3 DNA follows: TGTGCCAGCACCGGACTAGCGGGATACCAAGAGACCCAGTACTTC. The full variable domain, in which reference TRBV9 and TRBJ2-5 provide the parts outside the CDR3, is DSGVTQTPKHLITATGQRVTLRCSPRSGDLSVYWYQQSLDQGLQFLIQYYNGEERAKGNILERFSAQQFPDLHSELNLSSLELGDSALYFCASTGLAGYQETQYFGPGTRLLVL.

The chain is built from TRBV5-1 and TRBJ1-1; no definite D call. The germline CDR1 and CDR2 sequences are SGHRS and YFSETQ. The CDR3 has 14 residues. Trimming stripped 0 bases from V and 0 bases from J, with 6 bases between. In DNA form, the CDR3 reads TGCGCCAGCAGCTTGGACATAATGAACACTGAAGCTTTCTTT. Translating gives CASSLDIMNTEAFF.

This clone was seen once. The J gene is TRBJ2-2, the V gene TRBV5-6, with no clear D. V lost 2 bases to trimming and J lost 5 bases, with 13 bases between them. Germline CDR1 is SGHDT and CDR2 is YYEEEE. The CDR3 extends over 15 amino acids. The CDR3, as DNA: TGTGCCAGCAGCTTCCGAGACCTCAGGACCGGGGAGCTGTTTTTT. As protein: CASSFRDLRTGELFF.

V gene TRBV4-2 combines with J gene TRBJ2-5; D might be TRBD2 (6 bases). The CDR3 totals 12 residues. CDR1 is LGHNA, CDR2 YNFKEQ, per germline. V lost 3 bases, J lost 5 bases, and 7 bases lay in between. CDR3 nucleotide sequence: TGTGCCAGCAGCCAGGAGGGGGAGACCCAGTACTTC. Amino acid sequence: CASSQEGETQYF.

This chain uses TRBV7-9 with TRBJ2-7, with D perhaps TRBD1 or TRBD2 (5 bases each). Germline V gene lookup returns CDR1 SEHNR and CDR2 FQNEAQ (reference sequence). V was clipped by 4 bases and J by 2 bases, with 15 bases between them. CDR3 length: 15 residues. This CDR3 is CASSSGRSIAYEQYF. The CDR3 DNA is TGTGCCAGCAGCTCGGGACGGAGTATAGCCTACGAGCAGTACTTC.

V usage is TRBV27 and J usage is TRBJ2-2; D call uncertain. The CDR3 loop spans 15 amino acids. CDR1 is MNHEY, CDR2 SMNVEV, per germline (reference sequence). V was pared by 5 bases and J by 2 bases, with 12 bases between. The DNA of the CDR3 is TGTGCCAGCAGTCCCGACTGGCTAAACACCGGGGAGCTGTTTTTT. Its protein product is CASSPDWLNTGELFF.

The chain is built from TRBV7-9 and TRBJ1-4; perhaps TRBD1 as D (5 bases). Germline values: CDR1 SEHNR, CDR2 FQNEAQ (reference sequence). The CDR3 has 12 amino acids. V lost 1 base and J lost 8, with 5 bases in between. The CDR3 DNA reads TGTGCCAGCAGCTTAGGACAGGAAAAACTGTTTTTT. Translating it yields CASSLGQEKLFF.

The CDR3 coding sequence is TGCGCCAGCTTGGGGACAGCGAACACCGGGGAGCTGTTTTTT. Amino acid sequence: CASLGTANTGELFF. The genes are TRBV10-2 and TRBJ2-2; TRBD1 matches at 7 bases. V gave up 8 bases and J gave up 0 bases; unmatched junction bases: 3. From germline, CDR1 is WSHSY and CDR2 SAAADI. This CDR3 region has 14 residues.

This chain joins TRBV7-2 and TRBJ2-1, with D perhaps TRBD2 (5 bases). Germline V gives CDR1 SGHTA, CDR2 FQGNSA. The CDR3 sequence is 13 residues long. Between the trimmed V and J ends, which lost 5 bases and 10 bases, there was a span of 15 bases. The CDR3 sequence: CASSLRTDREQFF. The CDR3 DNA reads as TGTGCCAGCAGCCTCCGGACTGACCGGGAGCAGTTCTTC.